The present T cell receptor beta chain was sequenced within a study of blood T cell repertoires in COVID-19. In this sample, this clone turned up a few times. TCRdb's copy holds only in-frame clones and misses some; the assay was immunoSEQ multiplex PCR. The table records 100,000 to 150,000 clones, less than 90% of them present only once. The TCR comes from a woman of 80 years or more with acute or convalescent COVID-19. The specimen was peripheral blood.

The CDR3 protein is CASSLTQGEDTEAFF. The DNA for the CDR3 is TGTGCCAGCAGCCTAACCCAGGGGGAGGACACTGAAGCTTTCTTT. The chain uses TRBV7-9 and TRBJ1-1, with 7 bases matching TRBD1. V lost 5 bases to trimming and J lost 3 bases; unmatched junction nucleotides: 9. CDR1 and CDR2 (germline): SEHNR, FQNEAQ (reference sequence). The CDR3 is 15 amino acids.